Here is one TCR beta chain with its context. Its antigen is unknown. The identical CDR3 is also encoded by other nucleotide sequences in the sample. This sample stems from a study of shared clonotypes between healthy human individuals. Across the study: Used for every donor were three CD4 naive, three CD4 memory, two CD8 naive and one CD8 memory plate.

The CDR3 runs to 16 residues. Germline-derived CDR1 and CDR2 are MNHEY and SVGAGI. The trim removed 0 bases at V and 2 bases at J, leaving 6 bases unmatched. Over several immunoSEQ plates, each subset's genomic DNA was distributed in even portions. The table came from immunoSEQ multiplex PCR; TCRdb's copy has only in-frame clones and leaves some out. The sample consists of 1.5 million to 2.5 million clones, about 94% of them appearing once. Terminally differentiated effector memory CD45RA+ cells were left out of the naive CD8 fraction, which was CD45RO-negative and positively selected for CCR7. The study, taken as a whole, reports: Estimated richness values were generally larger in naive subsets than in memory subsets.

V usage is TRBV6-5 and J usage is TRBJ2-7; 8 bases match TRBD1. The source of this sequence is a man aged 18-30 years in good health. Sequencing input: naive CD8+ T cells sorted from blood. The CDR3 DNA sequence: TGTGCCAGCAGTTACTCGACAGGGGAGGAAACCTACGAGCAGTACTTC. Its translation: CASSYSTGEETYEQYF.